Shown below are 20 T cell receptor beta chains from a single sample sequenced in a study of T cells in Graves' hyperthyroidism and ophthalmopathy. TCR beta CDR3 sequences were amplified from RNA transcripts. The TCR CDR3 was amplified in a first-round RT-PCR using the HTBI primer set. TCRdb itself ran the multiplex PCR reads through MiXCR, one entry per CDR3 protein. The data hold around 600,000 distinct CDR3 sequences, with more than 15% observed a single time. The sample taken for sequencing was blood. Receptors originate from a woman aged 40 to 55 with Graves' ophthalmopathy.

This clonotype showed up just a few times. For the CDR3, the DNA is TGTGCCAGCAGTTCCCCGGGGAGCGGATCCTACGAGCAGTACTTC. Translation: CASSSPGSGSYEQYF. V is TRBV6-1 and J is TRBJ2-7, with D tentatively TRBD2 (5 bases). CDR1 and CDR2 (germline): MNHNS, SASEGT. The length of the CDR3 is 15 residues. Trimming removed 5 bases at V and 1 base at J, with 15 bases between.

This clonotype occurred a few times. V gene TRBV5-1 combines with J gene TRBJ1-6; maybe TRBD1 (5 bases). This CDR3 is built from 15 residues. V lost 7 bases and J 7 bases, leaving 18 bases between the germline ends. From germline, CDR1 is SGHRS and CDR2 YFSETQ. The CDR3 bases are TGCGCCAGCGGGGCTTGGGCTTCGGGGAATTCACCCCTCCACTTT. Encoded protein: CASGAWASGNSPLHF.

V gene TRBV15 combines with J gene TRBJ2-1; 9 bases match TRBD2. J gave up 9 bases and V 4 bases, and 13 bases lay outside the gene matches. There are 16 residues in the CDR3. Germline CDR1 is LNHNV and CDR2 is YYDKDF (reference sequence). The CDR3 DNA follows: TGTGCCACCAGCAAACAGAGGGCGGGAGGGCCGGGTGAGCAGTTCTTC. Its protein product is CATSKQRAGGPGEQFF. Full variable domain (missing parts from reference TRBV15 and TRBJ2-1): DAMVIQNPRYQVTQFGKPVTLSCSQTLNHNVMYWYQQKSSQAPKLLFHYYDKDFNNEADTPDNFQSRRPNTSFCFLDIRSPGLGDTAMYLCATSKQRAGGPGEQFFGPGTRLTVL.

For the CDR3, the DNA is TGTGCCAGCAGCCCCGTTACCCCTAGCGGGAGGGGAAATGAGCAGTTCTTC. This gives the protein CASSPVTPSGRGNEQFF. The chain is built from TRBV7-9 and TRBJ2-1, with 12 bases matching TRBD2. This CDR3 has 17 amino acids. Germline V gene data show CDR1 as SEHNR and CDR2 as FQNEAQ (reference sequence). The V gene end was trimmed by 5 bases and the J gene end by 7 bases; junction bases not matched to a gene: 12.

CDR3 nucleotides: TGTGCCAGCAGTTACTTCGGGACAGGGGCTCCGAACACTGAAGCTTTCTTT. Protein sequence: CASSYFGTGAPNTEAFF. The chain recombines TRBV6-5 with TRBJ1-1; 10 bases map to TRBD1. V dropped 1 base and J dropped 1; count of bases not matched to a gene: 6. The CDR3 covers 17 residues. Per germline, CDR1 MNHEY and CDR2 SVGAGI.

The rearrangement links TRBV6-1 to TRBJ2-7; a weak D match, TRBD2 (5 bases). With 4 bases removed from V and 3 bases from J, the gap between germline ends came to 7 bases. From germline, CDR1 is MNHNS and CDR2 SASEGT. The CDR3 has 12 amino acids. CDR3 nucleotide sequence: TGTGCCAGCAGTGGGGCGGGCTACGAGCAGTACTTC. It translates to CASSGAGYEQYF.

This clonotype was seen ten or more times. V and J are TRBV3-1 and TRBJ2-3; D is ambiguous. Trimming removed 1 base from V and 12 bases from J, with 14 bases in between. The CDR3 runs to 13 residues. CDR1 is LGHDT, CDR2 YNNKEL, per germline (reference sequence). CDR3 region: CASSQADQFRQYF. The CDR3 DNA reads as TGTGCCAGCAGCCAAGCCGATCAGTTCCGCCAGTATTTT.

Turning to this clonotype: Given a much more abundant clone one base away, this may be a read error. The CDR3 does not end in the conserved phenylalanine or tryptophan, so this is likely a read error. V is TRBV28 and J is TRBJ2-1, with 7 bases that match TRBD1. This CDR3 region has 14 residues. Germline V gene data show CDR1 as MDHEN and CDR2 as SYDVKM. The V gene end was trimmed by 7 bases and the J gene end by 6 bases; junction bases not matched to a gene: 9. CDR3: CASTGDSLFNEQFL. In nucleotides, the CDR3 is TGTGCCAGCACCGGGGACAGTTTATTCAATGAGCAGTTCCTC.

This clonotype was observed at least ten times. The chain recombines TRBV2 with TRBJ1-4; D is perhaps TRBD1 (6 bases). CDR3 size: 15 residues. Trimming removed 2 bases at V and 8 bases at J, with 15 bases between. The germline V gene has CDR1 SNHLY and CDR2 FYNNEI. CDR3 residues: CASSEYYRDSEKLFF. CDR3 DNA sequence: TGTGCCAGCAGTGAATATTACAGGGACTCGGAAAAACTGTTTTTT.

This clonotype was counted ten times or more. The chain has TRBV11-2 and TRBJ2-3; weak D call: TRBD2 (5 bases). This CDR3 has 14 amino acids. Trimming cost V 0 bases and J 3 bases, with 7 bases left between them. Germline V gene sequence: CDR1 SGHAT, CDR2 FQNNGV. The DNA of the CDR3 is TGTGCCAGCAGCTTAGATCGAGGGACAGATACGCAGTATTTT. Its translation is CASSLDRGTDTQYF.

This clonotype was seen more than once but under ten times. The V gene is TRBV13, the J gene TRBJ2-7; D call uncertain. The germline V gene has CDR1 PRHDT and CDR2 FYEKMQ (reference sequence). Trimming cost V 4 bases and J 3 bases, with 16 bases left between them. The CDR3 has 15 amino acids. This chain's CDR3 is CASSSRALAGYEQYF. DNA for the CDR3: TGTGCCAGCAGCTCCCGTGCCCTGGCTGGCTACGAGCAGTACTTC. The full variable domain, with the rest looked up from reference TRBV13 and TRBJ2-7, is AAGVIQSPRHLIKEKRETATLKCYPIPRHDTVYWYQQGPGQDPQFLISFYEKMQSDKGSIPDRFSAQQFSDYHSELNMSSLELGDSALYFCASSSRALAGYEQYFGPGTRLTVT.

V is TRBV24-1 and J is TRBJ2-1, with D hard to call. This CDR3 has 15 amino acids. The germline V gene has CDR1 KGHDR and CDR2 SFDVKD. Trimming removed 4 bases from V and 2 bases from J, with 11 bases in between. This CDR3 reads CATSDPSKPYNEQFF. In nucleotides, the CDR3 is TGTGCCACCAGTGACCCCTCCAAACCCTACAATGAGCAGTTCTTC.

At least ten counts were recorded for this clonotype. This sequence joins TRBV30 and TRBJ2-7; perhaps D is TRBD1 or TRBD2 (5 bases each). This CDR3 has 14 amino acids. The V end was cut by 5 bases, the J end by 2 bases, with 16 bases between. CDR1 and CDR2 (germline): GTSNPN, SVGIG (reference sequence). The CDR3 bases are TGTGCCTGGCGGAACTTCTTGGGGGCCTACGAGCAGTACTTC. It yields the protein CAWRNFLGAYEQYF.

This clonotype came up a few times. The V gene is TRBV29-1, the J gene TRBJ2-1; D gene ambiguous. The CDR3 spans 10 residues. The V end lost 3 bases, the J end lost 9 bases, and 6 bases lay between the germline ends. Germline loops: CDR1 SQVTM, CDR2 ANQGSEA. In nucleotides, the CDR3 is TGCAGCGTTGAGACTCTTGAGCAGTTCTTC. Its protein product is CSVETLEQFF.

The chain recombines TRBV7-9 with TRBJ1-2; D unresolved. CDR1 SEHNR and CDR2 FQNEAQ come from the germline V gene (reference sequence). The CDR3 spans 14 residues. The ends were cut back, 5 bases at V and 1 base at J, with 11 bases in the middle. The CDR3, as DNA: TGTGCCAGCAGCGATATCAATTTTAACTATGGCTACACCTTC. Its translation: CASSDINFNYGYTF. Full variable domain (missing parts from reference TRBV7-9 and TRBJ1-2): DTGVSQNPRHKITKRGQNVTFRCDPISEHNRLYWYRQTLGQGPEFLTYFQNEAQLEKSRLLSDRFSAERPKGSFSTLEIQRTEQGDSAMYLCASSDINFNYGYTFGSGTRLTVV.

This clonotype was counted many times. The genes are TRBV6-5 and TRBJ1-4; 7 bases align to TRBD1. The ends lost 0 bases at V and 5 bases at J; junction bases unmatched: 0. Germline CDR1 is MNHEY and CDR2 is SVGAGI. The CDR3 runs 14 residues. CDR3 in amino acids: CASSYSRGNEKLFF. The CDR3 coding sequence is TGTGCCAGCAGTTACTCCAGGGGGAATGAAAAACTGTTTTTT.

This clonotype has ten or more counts. This chain uses TRBV20-1 with TRBJ2-4; TRBD2 is a possible D gene (5 bases). CDR3 length: 14 amino acids. Per germline, CDR1 DFQATT and CDR2 SNEGSKA (reference sequence). Trimming removed 0 bases from V and 7 bases from J, with 13 bases in between. The CDR3 coding sequence is TGCAGTGCTAGAGAGAGTCGGGGTATGAACATTCAGTACTTC. Translating it yields CSARESRGMNIQYF.

This clonotype was observed many times. The V and J genes are TRBV28 and TRBJ2-1, with D possibly being TRBD2 (5 bases). This CDR3 is 14 amino acids long. Trimming took 5 bases from V and 4 from J, leaving 12 bases between them. The germline V gene encodes CDR1 MDHEN and CDR2 SYDVKM. The CDR3 protein is CASSEVGAYNEQFF. The CDR3, as DNA: TGTGCCAGCAGTGAGGTGGGAGCGTACAATGAGCAGTTCTTC.

This clonotype has ten or more counts. The CDR3 loop is CASSGGGSAGNQPQHF. The DNA of the CDR3 is TGTGCCAGCAGCGGGGGGGGTTCAGCAGGCAATCAGCCCCAGCATTTT. The chain is built from TRBV7-2 and TRBJ1-5; D perhaps matches TRBD1 (5 bases). The length of the CDR3 is 16 residues. The V gene's germline CDR1 is SGHTA and CDR2 FQGNSA. V was clipped by 5 bases and J by 2 bases, with 16 bases between them.

The table lists this clonotype with a few counts. This chain links TRBV2 with TRBJ1-1; the D is unclear. V was shortened by 4 bases and J by 1 base, with 7 bases between the two germline ends. Looked up from germline, CDR1 is SNHLY and CDR2 is FYNNEI. The CDR3 covers 13 residues. CDR3 DNA sequence: TGTGCCAGCAGTGCCCTACAGAACACTGAAGCTTTCTTT. It is translated as CASSALQNTEAFF.